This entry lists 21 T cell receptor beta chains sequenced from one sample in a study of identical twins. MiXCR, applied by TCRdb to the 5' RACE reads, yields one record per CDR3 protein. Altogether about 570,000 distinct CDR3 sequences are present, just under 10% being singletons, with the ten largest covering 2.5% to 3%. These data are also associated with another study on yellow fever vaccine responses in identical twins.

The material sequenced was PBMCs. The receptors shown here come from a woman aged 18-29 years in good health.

The CDR3 nucleotides read TGTGCCAGCACCATAAGAGGGACACAGCATGGCTACACCTTC. As protein: CASTIRGTQHGYTF. J is TRBJ1-2 and V is TRBV12-3 or TRBV12-4, with a tentative D call TRBD1 (6 bases). This CDR3 is built from 14 residues. V was trimmed by 7 bases and J by 6 bases, leaving 18 bases between them.

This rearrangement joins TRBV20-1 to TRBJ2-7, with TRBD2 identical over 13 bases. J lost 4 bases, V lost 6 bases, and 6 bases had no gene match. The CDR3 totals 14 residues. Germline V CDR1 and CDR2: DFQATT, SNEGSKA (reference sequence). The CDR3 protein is CSAPTSGGRYEQYF. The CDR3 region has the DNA TGCAGTGCCCCGACTAGCGGGGGGAGGTACGAGCAGTACTTC.

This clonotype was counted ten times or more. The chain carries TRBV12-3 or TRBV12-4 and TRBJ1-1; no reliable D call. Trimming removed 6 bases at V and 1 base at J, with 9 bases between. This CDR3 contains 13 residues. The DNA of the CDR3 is TGTGCCAGCAGCGCTAGTTGGAACACTGAAGCTTTCTTT. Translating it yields CASSASWNTEAFF.

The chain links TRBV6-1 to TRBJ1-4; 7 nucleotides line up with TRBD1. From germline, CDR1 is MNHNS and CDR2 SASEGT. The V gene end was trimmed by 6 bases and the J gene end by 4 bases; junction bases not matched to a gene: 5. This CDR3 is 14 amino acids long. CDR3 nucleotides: TGTGCCAGCAGCAGACAGGGTTTTAATGAAAAACTGTTTTTT. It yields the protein CASSRQGFNEKLFF.

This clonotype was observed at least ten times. This chain's CDR3 is CASSPTGSEQYF. The DNA for the CDR3 is TGTGCCAGCAGCCCAACAGGGAGCGAGCAGTACTTC. The genes are TRBV13 and TRBJ2-7, with D maybe TRBD1 (6 bases). CDR1 PRHDT and CDR2 FYEKMQ come from the germline V gene (reference sequence). The V gene lost 5 bases and the J gene lost 6 bases, with 11 bases spanning the gap. The CDR3 has 12 residues.

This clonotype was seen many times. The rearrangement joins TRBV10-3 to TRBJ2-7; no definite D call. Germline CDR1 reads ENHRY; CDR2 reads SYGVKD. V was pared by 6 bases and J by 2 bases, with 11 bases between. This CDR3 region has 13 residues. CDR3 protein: CAIRTDDAYEQYF. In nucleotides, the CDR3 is TGTGCCATCAGAACAGACGACGCCTACGAGCAGTACTTC.

CDR3 sequence (DNA): TGCGCCAGCAGCTTAGGACCACCTAGCACAGATACGCAGTATTTT. This translates into CASSLGPPSTDTQYF. The V gene is TRBV5-1, the J gene TRBJ2-3; D gene ambiguous. Trimming left V 2 bases short and J 0 bases short, with 10 bases between. This CDR3 has 15 residues. Germline values: CDR1 SGHRS, CDR2 YFSETQ.

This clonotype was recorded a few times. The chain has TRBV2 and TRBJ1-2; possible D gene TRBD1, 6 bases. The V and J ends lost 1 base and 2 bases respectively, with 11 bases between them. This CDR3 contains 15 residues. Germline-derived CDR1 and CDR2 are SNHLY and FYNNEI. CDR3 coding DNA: TGTGCCAGCAGTGAAGGGCAGGGGCGAAACTATGGCTACACCTTC. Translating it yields CASSEGQGRNYGYTF. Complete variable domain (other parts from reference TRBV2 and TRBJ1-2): EPEVTQTPSHQVTQMGQEVILRCVPISNHLYFYWYRQILGQKVEFLVSFYNNEISEKSEIFDDQFSVERPDGSNFTLKIRSTKLEDSAMYFCASSEGQGRNYGYTFGSGTRLTVV.

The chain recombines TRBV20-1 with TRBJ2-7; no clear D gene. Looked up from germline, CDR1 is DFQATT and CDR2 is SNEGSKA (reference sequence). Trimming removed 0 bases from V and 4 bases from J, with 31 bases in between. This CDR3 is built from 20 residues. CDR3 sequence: CSARDPYIPKVGSEPYEQYF. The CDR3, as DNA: TGCAGTGCTAGAGACCCATATATCCCCAAGGTGGGGTCTGAGCCTTACGAGCAGTACTTC.

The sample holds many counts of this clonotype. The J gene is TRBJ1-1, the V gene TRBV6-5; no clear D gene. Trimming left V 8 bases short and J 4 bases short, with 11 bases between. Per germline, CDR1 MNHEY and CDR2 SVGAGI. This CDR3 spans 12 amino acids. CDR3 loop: CASRRGGTEAFF. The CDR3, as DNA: TGTGCCAGCCGACGAGGAGGCACTGAAGCTTTCTTT.

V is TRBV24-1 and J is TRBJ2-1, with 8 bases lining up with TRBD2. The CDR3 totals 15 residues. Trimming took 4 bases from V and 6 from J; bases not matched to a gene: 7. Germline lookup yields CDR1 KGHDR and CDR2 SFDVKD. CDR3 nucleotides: TGTGCCACCAGTGAGAGCGGGAGAAACGGCAATGAGCAGTTCTTC. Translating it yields CATSESGRNGNEQFF.

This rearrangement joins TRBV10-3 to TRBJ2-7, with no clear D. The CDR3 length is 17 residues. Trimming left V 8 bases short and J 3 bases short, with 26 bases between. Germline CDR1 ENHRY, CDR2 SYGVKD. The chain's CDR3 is CAIRYNPTRAGNYEQYF. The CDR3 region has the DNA TGTGCCATCCGATACAACCCTACAAGGGCTGGGAACTACGAGCAGTACTTC.

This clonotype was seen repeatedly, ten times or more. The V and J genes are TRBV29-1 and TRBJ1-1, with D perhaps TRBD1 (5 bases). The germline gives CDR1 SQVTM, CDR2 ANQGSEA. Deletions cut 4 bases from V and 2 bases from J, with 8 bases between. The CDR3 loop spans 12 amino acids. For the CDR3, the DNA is TGCAGCGTTGGAGACAGTAACACTGAAGCTTTCTTT. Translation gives CSVGDSNTEAFF.

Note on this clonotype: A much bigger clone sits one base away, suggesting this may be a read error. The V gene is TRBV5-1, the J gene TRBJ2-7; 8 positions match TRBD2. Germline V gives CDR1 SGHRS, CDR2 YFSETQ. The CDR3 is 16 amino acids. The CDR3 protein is CASSLDLAGGPDDQYF. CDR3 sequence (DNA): TGCGCCAGCAGCTTGGACCTGGCGGGGGGACCCGACGACCAGTACTTC.

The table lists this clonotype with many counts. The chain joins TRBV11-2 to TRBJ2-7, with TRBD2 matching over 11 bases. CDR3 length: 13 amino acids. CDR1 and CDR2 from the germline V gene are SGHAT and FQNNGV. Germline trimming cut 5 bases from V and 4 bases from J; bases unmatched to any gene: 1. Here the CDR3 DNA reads TGTGCCAGCAGCACTAGCGGGGGTTACGAGCAGTACTTC. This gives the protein CASSTSGGYEQYF. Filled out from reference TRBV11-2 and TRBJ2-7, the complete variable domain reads EAGVAQSPRYKIIEKRQSVAFWCNPISGHATLYWYQQILGQGPKLLIQFQNNGVVDDSQLPKDRFSAERLKGVDSTLKIQPAKLEDSAVYLCASSTSGGYEQYFGPGTRLTVT.

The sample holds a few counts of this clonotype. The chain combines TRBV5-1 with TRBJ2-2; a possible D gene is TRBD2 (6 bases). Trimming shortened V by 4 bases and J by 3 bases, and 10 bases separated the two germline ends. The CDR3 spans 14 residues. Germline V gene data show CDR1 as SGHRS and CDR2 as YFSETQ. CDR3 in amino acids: CASSPTSYTGELFF. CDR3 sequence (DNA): TGCGCCAGCAGCCCGACTAGTTACACCGGGGAGCTGTTTTTT.

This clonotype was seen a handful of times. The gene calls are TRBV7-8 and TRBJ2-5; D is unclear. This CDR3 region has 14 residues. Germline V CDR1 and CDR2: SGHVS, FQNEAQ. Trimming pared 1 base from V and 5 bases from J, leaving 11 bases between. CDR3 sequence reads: CASSLVGPRETQYF. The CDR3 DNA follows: TGTGCCAGCAGCTTAGTAGGGCCTCGGGAGACCCAGTACTTC.

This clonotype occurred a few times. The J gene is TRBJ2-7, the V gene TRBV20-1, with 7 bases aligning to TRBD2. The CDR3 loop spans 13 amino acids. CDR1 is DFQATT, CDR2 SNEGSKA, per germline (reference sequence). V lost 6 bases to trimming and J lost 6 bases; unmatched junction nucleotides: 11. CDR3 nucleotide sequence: TGCAGTGCAGCCGTCCTAGCGGTGGGCGAGCAGTACTTC. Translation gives CSAAVLAVGEQYF.

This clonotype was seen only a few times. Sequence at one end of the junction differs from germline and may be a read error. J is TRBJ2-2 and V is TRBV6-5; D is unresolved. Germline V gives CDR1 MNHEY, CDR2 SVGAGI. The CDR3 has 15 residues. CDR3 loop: CASSYRGRNPGELFF. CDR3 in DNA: TGTGCCAGCAGTTACCGTGGACGGAACCCCGGGGAGCTGTTTTTT.

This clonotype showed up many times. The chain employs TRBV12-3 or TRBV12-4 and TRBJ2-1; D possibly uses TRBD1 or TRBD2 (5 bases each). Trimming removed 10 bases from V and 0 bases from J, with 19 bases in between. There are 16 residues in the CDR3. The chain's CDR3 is CATTGPGASSYNEQFF. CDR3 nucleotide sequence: TGTGCCACCACAGGACCCGGGGCCAGCTCCTACAATGAGCAGTTCTTC.

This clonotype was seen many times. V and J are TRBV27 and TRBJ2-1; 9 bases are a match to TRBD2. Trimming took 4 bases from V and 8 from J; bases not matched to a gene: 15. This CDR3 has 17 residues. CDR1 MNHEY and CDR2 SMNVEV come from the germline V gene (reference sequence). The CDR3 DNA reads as TGTGCCAGCAGTTCACCCGGTAGCGGGGGCCGTTCCCATGAGCAGTTCTTC. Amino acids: CASSSPGSGGRSHEQFF.